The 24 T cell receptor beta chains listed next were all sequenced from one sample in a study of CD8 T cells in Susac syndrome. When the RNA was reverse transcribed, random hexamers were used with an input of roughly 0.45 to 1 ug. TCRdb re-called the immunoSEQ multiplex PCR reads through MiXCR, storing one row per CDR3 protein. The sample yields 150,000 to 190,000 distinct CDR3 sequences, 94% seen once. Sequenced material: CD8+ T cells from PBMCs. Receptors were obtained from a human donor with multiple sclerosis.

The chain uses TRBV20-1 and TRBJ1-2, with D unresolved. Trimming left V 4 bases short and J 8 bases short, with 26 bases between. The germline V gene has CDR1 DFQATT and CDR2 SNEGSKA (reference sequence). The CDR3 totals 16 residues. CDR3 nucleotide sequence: TGCAGTGCTACCCCCCTGGGGAGCAGTCTTGGTAGGGGCTACACCTTC. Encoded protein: CSATPLGSSLGRGYTF.

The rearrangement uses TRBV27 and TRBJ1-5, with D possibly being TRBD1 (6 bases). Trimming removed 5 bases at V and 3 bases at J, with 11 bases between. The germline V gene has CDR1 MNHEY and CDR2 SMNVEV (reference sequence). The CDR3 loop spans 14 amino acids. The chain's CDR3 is CASSIAGANQPQHF. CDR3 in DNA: TGTGCCAGCAGTATAGCAGGGGCCAATCAGCCCCAGCATTTT.

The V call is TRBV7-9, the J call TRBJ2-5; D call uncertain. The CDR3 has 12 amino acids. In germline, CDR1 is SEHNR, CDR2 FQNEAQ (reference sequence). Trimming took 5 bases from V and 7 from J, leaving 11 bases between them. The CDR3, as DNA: TGTGCCAGCAGCAGCGACTCTATGACCCAGTACTTC. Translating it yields CASSSDSMTQYF.

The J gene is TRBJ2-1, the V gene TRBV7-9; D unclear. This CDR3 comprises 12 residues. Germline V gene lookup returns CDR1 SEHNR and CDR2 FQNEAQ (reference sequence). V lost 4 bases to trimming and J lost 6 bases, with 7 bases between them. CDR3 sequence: CASSSSLNEQFF. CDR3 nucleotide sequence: TGTGCCAGCAGCTCGTCGCTCAATGAGCAGTTCTTC. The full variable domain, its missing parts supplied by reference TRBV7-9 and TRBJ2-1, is DTGVSQNPRHKITKRGQNVTFRCDPISEHNRLYWYRQTLGQGPEFLTYFQNEAQLEKSRLLSDRFSAERPKGSFSTLEIQRTEQGDSAMYLCASSSSLNEQFFGPGTRLTVL.

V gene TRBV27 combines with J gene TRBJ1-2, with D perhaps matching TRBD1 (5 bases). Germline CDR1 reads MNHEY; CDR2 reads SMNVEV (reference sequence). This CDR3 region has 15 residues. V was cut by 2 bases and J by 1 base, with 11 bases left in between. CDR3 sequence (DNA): TGTGCCAGCAGTTTAACTCCAGGGTATAACTATGGCTACACCTTC. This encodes CASSLTPGYNYGYTF.

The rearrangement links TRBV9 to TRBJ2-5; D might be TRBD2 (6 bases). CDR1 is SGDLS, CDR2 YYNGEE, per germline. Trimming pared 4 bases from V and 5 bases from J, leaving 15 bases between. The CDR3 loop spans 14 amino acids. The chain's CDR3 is CASSPLGLAETQYF. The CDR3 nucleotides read TGTGCCAGCAGCCCCCTCGGGCTAGCGGAGACCCAGTACTTC.

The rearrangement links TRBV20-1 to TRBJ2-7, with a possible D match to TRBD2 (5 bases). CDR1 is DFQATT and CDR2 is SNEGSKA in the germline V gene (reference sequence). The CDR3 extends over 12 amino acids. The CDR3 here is CRASGSSYEQYF. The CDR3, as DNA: TGCAGGGCTTCGGGGTCATCCTACGAGCAGTACTTC.

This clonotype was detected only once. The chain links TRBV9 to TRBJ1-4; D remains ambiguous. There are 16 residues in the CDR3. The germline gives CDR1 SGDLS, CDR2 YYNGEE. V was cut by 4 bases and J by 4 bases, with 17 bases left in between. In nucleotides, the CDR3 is TGTGCCAGCAGCCCCCCTTTCGGAAGCAATAATGAAAAACTGTTTTTT. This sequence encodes CASSPPFGSNNEKLFF.

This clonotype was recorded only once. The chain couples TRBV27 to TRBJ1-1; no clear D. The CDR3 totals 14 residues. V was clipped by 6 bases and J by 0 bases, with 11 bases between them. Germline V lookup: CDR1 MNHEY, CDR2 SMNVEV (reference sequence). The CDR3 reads CASSPVGMNTEAFF. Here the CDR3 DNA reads TGTGCCAGCAGCCCGGTAGGAATGAACACTGAAGCTTTCTTT.

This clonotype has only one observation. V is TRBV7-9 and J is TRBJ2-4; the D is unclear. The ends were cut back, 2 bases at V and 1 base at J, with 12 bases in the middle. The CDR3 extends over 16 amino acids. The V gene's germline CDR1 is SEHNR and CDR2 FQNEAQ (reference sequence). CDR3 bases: TGTGCCAGCAGCTTACCCCCGTTGGGGGCCAAAAACATTCAGTACTTC. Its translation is CASSLPPLGAKNIQYF.

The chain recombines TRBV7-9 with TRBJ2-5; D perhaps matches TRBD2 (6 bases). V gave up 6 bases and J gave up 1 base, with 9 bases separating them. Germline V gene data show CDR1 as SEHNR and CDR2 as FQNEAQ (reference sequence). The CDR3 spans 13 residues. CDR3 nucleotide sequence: TGTGCCAGCAGTTTGGGGGGCCAAGAGACCCAGTACTTC. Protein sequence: CASSLGGQETQYF.

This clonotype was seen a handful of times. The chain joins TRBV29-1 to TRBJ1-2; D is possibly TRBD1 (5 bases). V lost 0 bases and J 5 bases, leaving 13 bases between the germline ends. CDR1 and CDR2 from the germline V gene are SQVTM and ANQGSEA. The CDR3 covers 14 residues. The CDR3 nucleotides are TGCAGCGTTGAAGATTGGGGCAGCGGGTATGGCTACACCTTC. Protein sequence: CSVEDWGSGYGYTF.

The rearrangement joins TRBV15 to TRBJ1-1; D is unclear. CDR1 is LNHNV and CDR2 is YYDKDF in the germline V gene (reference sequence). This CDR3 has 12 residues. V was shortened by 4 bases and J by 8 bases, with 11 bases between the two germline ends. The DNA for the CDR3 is TGTGCCACCAGCACAGATGGTGCCGAAGCTTTCTTT. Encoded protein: CATSTDGAEAFF.

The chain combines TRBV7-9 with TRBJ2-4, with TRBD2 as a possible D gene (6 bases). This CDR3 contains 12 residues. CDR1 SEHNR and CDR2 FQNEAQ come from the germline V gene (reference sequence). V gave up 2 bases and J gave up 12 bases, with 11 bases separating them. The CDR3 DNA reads TGTGCCAGCAGCTTAAGACTAGAGCATCAGTACTTC. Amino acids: CASSLRLEHQYF. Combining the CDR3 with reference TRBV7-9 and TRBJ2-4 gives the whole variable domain DTGVSQNPRHKITKRGQNVTFRCDPISEHNRLYWYRQTLGQGPEFLTYFQNEAQLEKSRLLSDRFSAERPKGSFSTLEIQRTEQGDSAMYLCASSLRLEHQYFGAGTRLSVL.

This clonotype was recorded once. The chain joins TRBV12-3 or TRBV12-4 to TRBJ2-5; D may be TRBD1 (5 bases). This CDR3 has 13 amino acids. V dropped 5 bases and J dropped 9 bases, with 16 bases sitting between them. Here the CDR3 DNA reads TGTGCCAGCAGTCCCCAGGGCCTAAGGGCCCAGTACTTC. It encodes CASSPQGLRAQYF.

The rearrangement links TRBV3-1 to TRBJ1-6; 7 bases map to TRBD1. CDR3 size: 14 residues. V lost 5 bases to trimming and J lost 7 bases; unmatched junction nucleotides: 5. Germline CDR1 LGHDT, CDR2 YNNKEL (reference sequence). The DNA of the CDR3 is TGTGCCAGCAGCGACCGGGACAGAAATTCACCCCTCCACTTT. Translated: CASSDRDRNSPLHF.

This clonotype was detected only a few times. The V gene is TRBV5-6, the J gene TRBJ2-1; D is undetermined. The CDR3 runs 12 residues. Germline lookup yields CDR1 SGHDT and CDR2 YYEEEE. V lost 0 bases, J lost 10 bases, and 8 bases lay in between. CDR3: CASSLGRSEQFF. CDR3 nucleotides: TGTGCCAGCAGCTTGGGCCGTTCAGAGCAGTTCTTC.

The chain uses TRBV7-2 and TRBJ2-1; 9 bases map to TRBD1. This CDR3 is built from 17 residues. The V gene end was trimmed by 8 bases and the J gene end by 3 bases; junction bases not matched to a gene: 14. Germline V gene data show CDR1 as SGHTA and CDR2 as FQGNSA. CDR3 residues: CASLLSRDRVDYNEQFF. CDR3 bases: TGTGCCAGCTTACTAAGTAGGGACAGGGTCGACTACAATGAGCAGTTCTTC.

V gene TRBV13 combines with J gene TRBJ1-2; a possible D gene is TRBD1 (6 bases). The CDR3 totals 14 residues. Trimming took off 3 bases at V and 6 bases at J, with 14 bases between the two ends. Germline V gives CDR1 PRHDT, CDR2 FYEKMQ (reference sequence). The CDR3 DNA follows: TGTGCCAGCAGCTTGGGCAGGGGAATCCATGGCTACACCTTC. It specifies CASSLGRGIHGYTF.

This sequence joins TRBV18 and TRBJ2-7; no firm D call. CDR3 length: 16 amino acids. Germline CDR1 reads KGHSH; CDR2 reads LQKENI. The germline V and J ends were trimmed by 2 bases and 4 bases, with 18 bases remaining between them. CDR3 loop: CASSPVSPRTKYEQYF. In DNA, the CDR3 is TGTGCCAGCTCACCAGTTTCCCCCAGAACGAAGTACGAGCAGTACTTC.

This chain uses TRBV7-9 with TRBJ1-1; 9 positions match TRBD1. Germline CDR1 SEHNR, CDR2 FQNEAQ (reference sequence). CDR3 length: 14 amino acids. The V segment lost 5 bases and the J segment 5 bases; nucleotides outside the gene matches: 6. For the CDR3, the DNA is TGTGCCAGCAGCCCGCGGGACAGGGCGACTGAAGCTTTCTTT. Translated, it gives CASSPRDRATEAFF. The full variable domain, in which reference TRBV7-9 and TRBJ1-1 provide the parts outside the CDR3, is DTGVSQNPRHKITKRGQNVTFRCDPISEHNRLYWYRQTLGQGPEFLTYFQNEAQLEKSRLLSDRFSAERPKGSFSTLEIQRTEQGDSAMYLCASSPRDRATEAFFGQGTRLTVV.

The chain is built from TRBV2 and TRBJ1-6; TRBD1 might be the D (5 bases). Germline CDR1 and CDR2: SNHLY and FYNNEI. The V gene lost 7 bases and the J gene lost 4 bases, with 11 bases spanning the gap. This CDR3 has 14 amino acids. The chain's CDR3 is CASTKRGYNSPLHF. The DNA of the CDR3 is TGTGCCAGCACCAAAAGGGGTTATAATTCACCCCTCCACTTT.

CDR3 loop: CASSHPTTPNQETQYF. The CDR3 nucleotides read TGTGCCAGCAGCCACCCGACTACTCCAAACCAAGAGACCCAGTACTTC. The chain joins TRBV3-1 to TRBJ2-5; possible D gene TRBD2, 5 bases. CDR1 and CDR2 (germline): LGHDT, YNNKEL (reference sequence). CDR3 length equals 16 residues. Trimming removed 3 bases from V and 0 bases from J, with 14 bases in between.

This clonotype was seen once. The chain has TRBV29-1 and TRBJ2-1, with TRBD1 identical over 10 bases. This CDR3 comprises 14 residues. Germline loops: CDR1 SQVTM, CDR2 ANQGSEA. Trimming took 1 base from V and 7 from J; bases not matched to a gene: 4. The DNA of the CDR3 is TGCAGCGTTGAAGTTGGACAGGGGGGAAATGAGCAGTTCTTC. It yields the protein CSVEVGQGGNEQFF.